The entry that follows covers one T cell receptor (beta chain) sequence. This clone's antigen is unknown. No base quality values were provided; no much bigger clone lies one nucleotide off. The CDR3 runs 14 amino acids, cysteine and phenylalanine included. Only the CDR3 portion is preserved as DNA: 42 bases, with reading frame beginning at the first base. V trim: 5 bases; J trim: 7 bases; unmatched bases: 1. Looking up the germline V gene (reference sequence) yields CDR1 SEHNR and CDR2 FQNEAQ. TCR beta CDR3 regions were sequenced from DNA using the immunoSEQ Assay. The authors' analysis ran thus. To compute T cell density, TCR beta template counts were normalized to usable DNA, which was estimated by amplifying housekeeping genes. Richness was estimated with the preseqR package, extrapolating to 400,000 templates for PBMC samples and 120,000 templates for tissue samples. Clonality was defined by subtracting Pielou's evenness from one. To identify tissue-enriched TCRs, differential abundance testing was run on productive amino-acid clonotypes with a minimum total count of 5 and an alpha of 0.1. The Jaccard Index and the Morisita Overlap Index were used to measure repertoire overlap between compartments. TCR beta CDR3s were clustered by GLIPH together with public tetramer-defined viral CDR3s, and at least three viral sequences plus V-gene enrichment were required for viral motifs. TCRdb retrieved this table from immuneACCESS and kept in-frame rearrangements only. Not all clones are present; in checked studies, unresolved V genes account for under half, and no reason is known for the remainder. V, J and clone size are taken as reported in that table, and D and trimming were inferred from the DNA itself. Across this sample there are under 65,000 clones, with approximately 80% seen only once. The ten largest clones represent approximately 20% of the sample.

These data originate in a study of T cells in localized non-small cell lung cancer (dated by TCRdb to 2020 to 2021). For context, the study as a whole: The study examined T cell repertoires in a few hundred patients with early-stage NSCLC and compared tumors with uninvolved tumor-adjacent lungs. The cohort comprised some 240 treatment-naïve NSCLC patients with resected, localized lung tumors. The mean age of the NSCLC patients was less than 70 years, with 130 or so men and 95 to 110 women.

At diagnosis, tumor, uninvolved tumor-adjacent lung and peripheral blood were collected and then preserved as a mix of FFPE and fresh-frozen material. For TCR repertoire profiling, blood samples were analyzed as peripheral blood mononuclear cells. Summary of the overall study and its limitations: Because of the exploratory design, TCR variables were selected using unadjusted p-values without false-discovery rate correction. Higher T cell density in blood was associated with longer overall survival, whereas higher clonality in adjacent lung was associated with shorter survival. A median of 57 of the top 100 tumor clones turned up in the paired uninvolved adjacent lung, and 25 to 30 of those clones also ranked among the top 100 of that same adjacent lung. Because multi-region tumor sequencing was not done, intratumor heterogeneity could not be ruled out. Uninvolved tumor-adjacent lung showed the highest T cell clonality, higher than tumor, which suggests more focused antigenic responses in the uninvolved tumor-adjacent lung.

Rearrangement joined TRBV7-9 to TRBJ2-1, with 14 central nucleotides matching TRBD2. The sequences come from peripheral blood, collected before any cancer treatment. The clonotype originates from a female donor at least 60 years old with stage II squamous cell lung carcinoma. The CDR3 protein sequence reads: CASSRLAGGNEQFF. The sequenced DNA is TGTGCCAGCAGCCGACTAGCGGGGGGGAATGAGCAGTTCTTC.